This T cell receptor beta chain was recovered during a study of T cell clonotyping in hematopoietic cell transplantation. CDR1 SGHTA and CDR2 FQGNSA come from the germline V gene. The CDR3 runs to 15 residues. V was pared by 5 bases and J by 9 bases, with 13 bases of the junction left unmatched. TCRdb's table, derived via immunoSEQ multiplex PCR, lists solely in-frame clones and lacks some. This sample carries 27,000 or so clones, roughly 71% of them seen once, and the ten largest clones take roughly 6%. Time point denoted: recipient sample about 28 days before transplant, after cytoreduction. The material was peripheral blood mononuclear cells, obtained before stem cell transplant. This sequence joins TRBV7-2 and TRBJ2-7, with 10 bases matching TRBD2. The source of this sequence is a man aged 50 to 59 with myelodysplastic syndrome. Some clones in this sample may be carry-over from other donors' samples. The chain's CDR3 is CASSTQSGGAVVQYF. In nucleotides, the CDR3 is TGTGCCAGCAGCACCCAGAGCGGGGGGGCTGTGGTGCAGTACTTC.